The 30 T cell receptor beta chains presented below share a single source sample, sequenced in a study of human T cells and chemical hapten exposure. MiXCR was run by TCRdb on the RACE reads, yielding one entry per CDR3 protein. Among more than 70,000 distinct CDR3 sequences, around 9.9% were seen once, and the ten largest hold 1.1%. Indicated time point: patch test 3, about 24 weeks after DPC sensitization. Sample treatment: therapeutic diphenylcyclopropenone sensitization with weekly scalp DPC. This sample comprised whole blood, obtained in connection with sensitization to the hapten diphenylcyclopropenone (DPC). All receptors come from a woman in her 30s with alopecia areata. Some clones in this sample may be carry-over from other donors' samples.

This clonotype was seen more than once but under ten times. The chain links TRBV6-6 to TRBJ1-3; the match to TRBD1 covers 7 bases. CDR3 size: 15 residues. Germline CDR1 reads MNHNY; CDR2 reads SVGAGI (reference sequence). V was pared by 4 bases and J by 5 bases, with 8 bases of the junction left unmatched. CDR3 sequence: CASSSTQGQRNTIYF. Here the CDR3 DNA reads TGTGCCAGCAGTTCGACACAGGGGCAGCGAAACACCATATATTTT.

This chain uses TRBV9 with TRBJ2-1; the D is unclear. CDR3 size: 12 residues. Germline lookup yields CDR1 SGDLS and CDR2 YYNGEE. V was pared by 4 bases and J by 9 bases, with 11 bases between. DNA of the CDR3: TGTGCCAGCAGCCGTTTCCTGGGTGAGCAGTTCTTC. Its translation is CASSRFLGEQFF.

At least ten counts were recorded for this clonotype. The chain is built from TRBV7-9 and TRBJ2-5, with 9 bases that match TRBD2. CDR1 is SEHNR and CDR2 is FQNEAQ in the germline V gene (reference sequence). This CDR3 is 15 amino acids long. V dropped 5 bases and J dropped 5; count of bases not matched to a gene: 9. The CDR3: CASSVSGGTGETQYF. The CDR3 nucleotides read TGTGCCAGCAGCGTTAGCGGGGGCACCGGGGAGACCCAGTACTTC.

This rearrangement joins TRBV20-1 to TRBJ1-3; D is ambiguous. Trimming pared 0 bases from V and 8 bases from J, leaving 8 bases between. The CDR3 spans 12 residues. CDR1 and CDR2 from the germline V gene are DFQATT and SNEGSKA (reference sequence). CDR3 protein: CSARDHGDTIYF. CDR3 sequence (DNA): TGCAGTGCTAGAGATCACGGGGACACCATATATTTT.

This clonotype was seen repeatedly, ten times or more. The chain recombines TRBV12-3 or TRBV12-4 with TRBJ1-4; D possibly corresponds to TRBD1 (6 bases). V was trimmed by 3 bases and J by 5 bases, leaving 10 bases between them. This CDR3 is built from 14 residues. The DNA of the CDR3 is TGTGCCAGCAGTTTGACCAGGGGCAATGAAAAACTGTTTTTT. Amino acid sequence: CASSLTRGNEKLFF.

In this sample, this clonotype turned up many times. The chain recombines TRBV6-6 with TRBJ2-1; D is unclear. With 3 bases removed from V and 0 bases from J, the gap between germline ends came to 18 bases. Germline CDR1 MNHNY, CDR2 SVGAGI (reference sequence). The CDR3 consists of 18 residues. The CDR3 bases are TGTGCCAGCAGTTATGGACCACCCTTCTCGAGCTCCTACAATGAGCAGTTCTTC. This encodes CASSYGPPFSSSYNEQFF.

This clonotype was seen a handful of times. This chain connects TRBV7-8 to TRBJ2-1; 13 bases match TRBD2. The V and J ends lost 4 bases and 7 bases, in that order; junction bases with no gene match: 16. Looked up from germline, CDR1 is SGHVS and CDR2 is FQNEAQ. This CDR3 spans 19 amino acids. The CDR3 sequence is CASSSTSGRALGAWNEQFF. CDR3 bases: TGTGCCAGCAGCTCAACTAGCGGGAGGGCCCTCGGTGCTTGGAATGAGCAGTTCTTC.

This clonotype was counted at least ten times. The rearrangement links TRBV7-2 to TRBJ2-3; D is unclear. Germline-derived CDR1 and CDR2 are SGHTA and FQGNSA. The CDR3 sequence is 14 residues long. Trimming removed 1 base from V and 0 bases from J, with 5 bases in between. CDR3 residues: CASSLGASTDTQYF. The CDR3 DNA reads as TGTGCCAGCAGCTTAGGTGCCAGCACAGATACGCAGTATTTT.

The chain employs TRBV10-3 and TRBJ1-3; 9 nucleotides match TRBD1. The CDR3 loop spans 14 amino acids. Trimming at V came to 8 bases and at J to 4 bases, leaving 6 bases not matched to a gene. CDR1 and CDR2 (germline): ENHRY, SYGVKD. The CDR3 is CAIVKGQGGNTIYF. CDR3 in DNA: TGTGCCATCGTGAAGGGACAGGGAGGAAACACCATATATTTT.

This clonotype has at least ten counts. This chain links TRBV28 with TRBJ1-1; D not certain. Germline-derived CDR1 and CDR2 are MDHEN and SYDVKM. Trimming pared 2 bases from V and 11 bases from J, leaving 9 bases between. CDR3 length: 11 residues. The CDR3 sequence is CASSLEGLAFF. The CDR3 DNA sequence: TGTGCCAGCAGTTTAGAAGGGTTGGCTTTCTTT. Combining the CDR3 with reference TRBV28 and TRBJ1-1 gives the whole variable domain DVKVTQSSRYLVKRTGEKVFLECVQDMDHENMFWYRQDPGLGLRLIYFSYDVKMKEKGDIPEGYSVSREKKERFSLILESASTNQTSMYLCASSLEGLAFFGQGTRLTVV.

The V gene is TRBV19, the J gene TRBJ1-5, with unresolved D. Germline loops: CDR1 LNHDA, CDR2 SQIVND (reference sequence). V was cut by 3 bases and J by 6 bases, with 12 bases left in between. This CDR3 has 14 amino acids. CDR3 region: CASSIGRSGQPQHF. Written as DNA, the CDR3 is TGTGCCAGTAGTATTGGAAGGAGTGGTCAGCCCCAGCATTTT.

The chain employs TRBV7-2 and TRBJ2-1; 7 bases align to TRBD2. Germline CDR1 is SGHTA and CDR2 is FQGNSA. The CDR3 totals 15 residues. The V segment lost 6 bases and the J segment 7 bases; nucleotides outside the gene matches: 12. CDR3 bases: TGTGCCAGCAGGCAAGGGAGGGCGGAGGGAAATGAGCAGTTCTTC. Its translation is CASRQGRAEGNEQFF.

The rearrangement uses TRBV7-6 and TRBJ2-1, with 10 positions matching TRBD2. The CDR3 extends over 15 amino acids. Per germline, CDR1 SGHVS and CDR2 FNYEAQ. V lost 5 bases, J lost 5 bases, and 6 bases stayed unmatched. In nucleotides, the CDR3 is TGTGCCAGCAGCCGGTGGCTAGCGGGAGACAATGAGCAGTTCTTC. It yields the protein CASSRWLAGDNEQFF.

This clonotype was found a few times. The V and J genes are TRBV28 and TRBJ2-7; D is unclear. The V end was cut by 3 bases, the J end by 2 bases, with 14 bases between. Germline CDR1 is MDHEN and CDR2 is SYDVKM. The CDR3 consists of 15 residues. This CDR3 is CASSFFLDRTYEQYF. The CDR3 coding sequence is TGTGCCAGCAGTTTTTTTCTGGATCGTACCTACGAGCAGTACTTC.

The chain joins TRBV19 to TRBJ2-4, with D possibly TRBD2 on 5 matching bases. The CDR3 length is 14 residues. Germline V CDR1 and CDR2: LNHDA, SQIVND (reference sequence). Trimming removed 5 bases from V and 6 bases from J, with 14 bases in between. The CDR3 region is CASSPGLKINIQYF. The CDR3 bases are TGTGCCAGTAGTCCCGGACTCAAGATAAACATTCAGTACTTC.

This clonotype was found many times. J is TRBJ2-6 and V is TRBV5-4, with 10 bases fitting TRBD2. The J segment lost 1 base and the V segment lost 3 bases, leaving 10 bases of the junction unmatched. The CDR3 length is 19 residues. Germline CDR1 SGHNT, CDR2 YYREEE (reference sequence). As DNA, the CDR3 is TGTGCCAGCAGCTCCAAAGGACTAGCGGCAGGATCTGGGGCCAACGTCCTGACTTTC. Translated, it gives CASSSKGLAAGSGANVLTF.

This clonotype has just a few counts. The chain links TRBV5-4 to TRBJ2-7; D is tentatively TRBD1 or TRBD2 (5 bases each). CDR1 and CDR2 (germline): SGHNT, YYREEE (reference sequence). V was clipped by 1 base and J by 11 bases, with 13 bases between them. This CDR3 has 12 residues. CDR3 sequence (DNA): TGTGCCAGCAGCTTGTGTATACAGGAGGAGTACGTC. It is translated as CASSLCIQEEYV.

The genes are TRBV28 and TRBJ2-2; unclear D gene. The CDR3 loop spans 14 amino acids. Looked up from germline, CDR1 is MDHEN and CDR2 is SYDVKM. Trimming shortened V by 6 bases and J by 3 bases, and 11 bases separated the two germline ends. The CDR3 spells CASRVPLYTGELFF. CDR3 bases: TGTGCCAGCAGGGTACCGTTGTACACCGGGGAGCTGTTTTTT.

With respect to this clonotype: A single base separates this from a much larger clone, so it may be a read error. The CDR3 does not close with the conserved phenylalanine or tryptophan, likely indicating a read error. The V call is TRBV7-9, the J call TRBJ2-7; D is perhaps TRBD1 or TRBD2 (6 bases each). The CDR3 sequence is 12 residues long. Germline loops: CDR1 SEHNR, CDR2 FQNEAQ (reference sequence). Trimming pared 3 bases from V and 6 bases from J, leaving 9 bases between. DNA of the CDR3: TGTGCCAGCAGCTTTGAGGGGGGCGAGCAGTACATC. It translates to CASSFEGGEQYI.

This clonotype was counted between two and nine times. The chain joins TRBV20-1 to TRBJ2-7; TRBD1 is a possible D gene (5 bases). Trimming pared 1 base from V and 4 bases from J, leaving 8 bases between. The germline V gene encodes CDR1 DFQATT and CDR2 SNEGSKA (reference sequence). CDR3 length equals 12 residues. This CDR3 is CSARGQLYEQYF. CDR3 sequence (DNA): TGCAGTGCTAGAGGACAGTTATACGAGCAGTACTTC.

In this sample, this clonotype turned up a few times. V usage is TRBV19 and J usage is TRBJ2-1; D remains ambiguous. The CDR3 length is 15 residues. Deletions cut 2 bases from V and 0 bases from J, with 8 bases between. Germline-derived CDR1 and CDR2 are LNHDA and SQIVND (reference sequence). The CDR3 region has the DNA TGTGCCAGTAGTATATGGGCTCCCTCCTACAATGAGCAGTTCTTC. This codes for CASSIWAPSYNEQFF. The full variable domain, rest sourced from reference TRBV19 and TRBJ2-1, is DGGITQSPKYLFRKEGQNVTLSCEQNLNHDAMYWYRQDPGQGLRLIYYSQIVNDFQKGDIAEGYSVSREKKESFPLTVTSAQKNPTAFYLCASSIWAPSYNEQFFGPGTRLTVL.

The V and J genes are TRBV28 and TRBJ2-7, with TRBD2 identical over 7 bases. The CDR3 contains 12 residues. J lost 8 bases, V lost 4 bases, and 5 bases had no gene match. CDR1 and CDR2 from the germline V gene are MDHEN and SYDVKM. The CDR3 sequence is CASSSSGTKQYF. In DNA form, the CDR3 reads TGTGCCAGCAGTTCCAGCGGGACGAAGCAGTACTTC.

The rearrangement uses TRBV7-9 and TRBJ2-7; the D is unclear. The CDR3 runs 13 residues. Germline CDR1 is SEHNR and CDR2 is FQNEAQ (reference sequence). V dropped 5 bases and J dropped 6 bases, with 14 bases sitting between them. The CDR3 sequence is CASSVDGPIEQYV. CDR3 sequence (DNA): TGTGCCAGCAGCGTAGACGGTCCGATCGAGCAGTACGTC.

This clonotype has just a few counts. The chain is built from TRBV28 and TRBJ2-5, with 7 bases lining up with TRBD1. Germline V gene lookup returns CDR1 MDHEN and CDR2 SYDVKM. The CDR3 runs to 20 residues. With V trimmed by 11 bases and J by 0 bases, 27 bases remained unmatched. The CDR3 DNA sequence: TGTGCCCAGGAAATACCGGCCCATAGTCCCGGGACAGAGTACCAAGAGACCCAGTACTTC. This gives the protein CAQEIPAHSPGTEYQETQYF.

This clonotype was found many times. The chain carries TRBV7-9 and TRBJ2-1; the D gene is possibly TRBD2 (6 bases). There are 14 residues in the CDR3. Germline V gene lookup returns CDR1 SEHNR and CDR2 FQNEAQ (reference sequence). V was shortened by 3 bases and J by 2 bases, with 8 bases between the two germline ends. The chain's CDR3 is CASSLEGPYNEQFF. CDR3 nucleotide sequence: TGTGCCAGCAGCTTGGAGGGACCCTACAATGAGCAGTTCTTC.

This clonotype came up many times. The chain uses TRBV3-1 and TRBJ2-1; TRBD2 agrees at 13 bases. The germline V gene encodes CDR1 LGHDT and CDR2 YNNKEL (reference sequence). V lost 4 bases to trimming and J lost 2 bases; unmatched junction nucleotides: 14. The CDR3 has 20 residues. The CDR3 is CASSPKPLAGGPGTYNEQFF. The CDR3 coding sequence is TGTGCCAGCAGCCCGAAACCACTAGCGGGAGGGCCCGGCACCTACAATGAGCAGTTCTTC.

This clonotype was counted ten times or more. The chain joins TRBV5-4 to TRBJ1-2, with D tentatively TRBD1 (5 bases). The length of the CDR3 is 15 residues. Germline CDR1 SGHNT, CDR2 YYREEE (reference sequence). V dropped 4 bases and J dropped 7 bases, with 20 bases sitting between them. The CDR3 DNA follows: TGTGCCAGCAGCCACGCGACAGCCACTATAAGTGGCTACACCTTC. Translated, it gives CASSHATATISGYTF.

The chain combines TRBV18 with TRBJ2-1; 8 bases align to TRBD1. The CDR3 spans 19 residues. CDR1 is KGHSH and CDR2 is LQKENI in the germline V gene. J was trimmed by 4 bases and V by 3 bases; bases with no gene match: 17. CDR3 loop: CASSPWGTGTGDFYNEQFF. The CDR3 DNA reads TGTGCCAGCTCACCTTGGGGCACCGGGACAGGAGACTTTTACAATGAGCAGTTCTTC.

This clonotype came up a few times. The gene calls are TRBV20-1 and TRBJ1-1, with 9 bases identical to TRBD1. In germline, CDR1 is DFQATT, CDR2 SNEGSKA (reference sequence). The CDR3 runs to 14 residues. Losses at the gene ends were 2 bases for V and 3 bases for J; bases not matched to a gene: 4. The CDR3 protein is CSARRQGEDTEAFF. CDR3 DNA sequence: TGCAGTGCTAGAAGACAGGGGGAGGACACTGAAGCTTTCTTT.

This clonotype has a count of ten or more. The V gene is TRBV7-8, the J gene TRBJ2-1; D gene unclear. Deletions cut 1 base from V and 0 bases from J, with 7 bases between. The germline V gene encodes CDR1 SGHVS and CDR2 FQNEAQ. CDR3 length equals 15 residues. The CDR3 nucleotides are TGTGCCAGCAGCTTAGGATTAAGCTCCTACAATGAGCAGTTCTTC. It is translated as CASSLGLSSYNEQFF.